These 16 T cell receptor beta chains originate from one sample sequenced in a study of T-cell memory formation after mild COVID-19. TCRdb processed the 5' RACE reads anew with MiXCR; each CDR3 protein has one entry. Counted here are approximately 350,000 distinct CDR3 sequences, 25% to 30% occurring once; the ten biggest clones make up approximately 13%. The material sequenced was PBMCs or a T cell subset sorted from them (not recorded which). The receptors were gathered from an adult woman who had mild COVID-19 (a few samples of this study predate the infection). Cell type and time point are not known.

This chain joins TRBV18 and TRBJ2-1, with 8 bases that match TRBD2. Germline trimming cut 5 bases from V and 2 bases from J; bases unmatched to any gene: 2. The CDR3 covers 14 residues. The germline gives CDR1 KGHSH, CDR2 LQKENI. In DNA form, the CDR3 reads TGTGCCAGCTCATCGGGAGGGCCCTACAATGAGCAGTTCTTC. The encoded protein is CASSSGGPYNEQFF.

This clonotype was counted only a few times. V gene TRBV5-1 combines with J gene TRBJ2-5, with a possible D match to TRBD1 (5 bases). The germline V and J ends were trimmed by 4 bases and 0 bases, with 10 bases remaining between them. The CDR3 loop spans 14 amino acids. Germline V gene sequence: CDR1 SGHRS, CDR2 YFSETQ. CDR3 sequence: CASSPMTDQETQYF. CDR3 in DNA: TGCGCCAGCAGCCCGATGACAGACCAAGAGACCCAGTACTTC.

This chain uses TRBV29-1 with TRBJ2-5; D could derive from TRBD1 or TRBD2 (5 bases each). CDR3 length: 13 amino acids. Germline loops: CDR1 SQVTM, CDR2 ANQGSEA. The germline V and J ends were trimmed by 4 bases and 0 bases, with 9 bases remaining between them. The CDR3 sequence: CSVGDGNQETQYF. In DNA form, the CDR3 reads TGCAGCGTTGGGGACGGAAACCAAGAGACCCAGTACTTC.

The chain combines TRBV7-8 with TRBJ1-2; TRBD1 matches at 9 bases. Losses at the gene ends were 4 bases for V and 7 bases for J; bases not matched to a gene: 4. CDR3 length equals 13 residues. Germline V lookup: CDR1 SGHVS, CDR2 FQNEAQ. CDR3: CASSSGQGSGYTF. The CDR3 DNA follows: TGTGCCAGCAGCTCGGGACAGGGTAGTGGCTACACCTTC.

The chain carries TRBV7-9 and TRBJ1-4; unclear D gene. This CDR3 comprises 13 residues. CDR1 is SEHNR, CDR2 FQNEAQ, per germline (reference sequence). V lost 4 bases to trimming and J lost 8 bases, with 11 bases between them. Here the CDR3 DNA reads TGTGCCAGCAGCTCGCTGGGGTGGGAAAAACTGTTTTTT. As protein: CASSSLGWEKLFF.

The rearrangement uses TRBV6-1 and TRBJ2-7; 10 nucleotides agree with TRBD2. There are 15 residues in the CDR3. The germline gives CDR1 MNHNS, CDR2 SASEGT. V shed 1 base and J 5 bases; nucleotides not matched to a gene: 5. For the CDR3, the DNA is TGTGCCAGCAGTGAAGGAGCGGGAGGGCCCCACGAGCAGTACTTC. It encodes CASSEGAGGPHEQYF.

This clonotype showed up just once. The chain joins TRBV30 to TRBJ1-6; TRBD1 is a possible D gene (5 bases). Germline V gene data show CDR1 as GTSNPN and CDR2 as SVGIG (reference sequence). Trimming removed 0 bases at V and 10 bases at J, with 16 bases between. The CDR3 totals 15 residues. This chain's CDR3 is CAWSVDPGRLSPLHF. The CDR3 nucleotides are TGTGCCTGGAGTGTAGATCCAGGGCGGTTGTCACCCCTCCACTTT.

CDR3 nucleotides: TGTGCCACCCAAACGACAGGGTACAATCAGCCCCAGCATTTT. It encodes CATQTTGYNQPQHF. The chain recombines TRBV10-3 with TRBJ1-5; TRBD1 agrees at 7 bases. The CDR3 runs 14 residues. Per germline, CDR1 ENHRY and CDR2 SYGVKD. V dropped 10 bases and J dropped 3; count of bases not matched to a gene: 9.

The V gene is TRBV7-9, the J gene TRBJ1-4; possible D gene TRBD1, 6 bases. The ends were cut back, 4 bases at V and 2 bases at J, with 14 bases in the middle. CDR1 SEHNR and CDR2 FQNEAQ come from the germline V gene (reference sequence). The CDR3 totals 16 residues. The CDR3 DNA reads TGTGCCAGCAGCTCCAGGGGTGCGTCTACTAATGAAAAACTGTTTTTT. It translates to CASSSRGASTNEKLFF.

This clonotype was seen only a few times. This chain uses TRBV5-1 with TRBJ1-1; 7 positions match TRBD1. The ends lost 2 bases at V and 6 bases at J; junction bases unmatched: 7. Germline CDR1 reads SGHRS; CDR2 reads YFSETQ. CDR3 length: 14 residues. The CDR3 nucleotides are TGCGCCAGCAGCTTATCAACAGGGGAGGCTGAAGCTTTCTTT. Protein: CASSLSTGEAEAFF. Full variable domain (rest looked up from reference TRBV5-1 and TRBJ1-1): KAGVTQTPRYLIKTRGQQVTLSCSPISGHRSVSWYQQTPGQGLQFLFEYFSETQRNKGNFPGRFSGRQFSNSRSEMNVSTLELGDSALYLCASSLSTGEAEAFFGQGTRLTVV.

This sequence joins TRBV12-3 or TRBV12-4 and TRBJ2-5; 7 nucleotides line up with TRBD2. V lost 1 base, J lost 4 bases, and 12 bases stayed unmatched. The CDR3 length is 17 residues. The CDR3 DNA sequence: TGTGCCAGCAGTTTAGTTTCTAGCGGATCCCTGTTAGAGACCCAGTACTTC. It codes for CASSLVSSGSLLETQYF.

The rearrangement links TRBV3-1 to TRBJ2-7, with unresolved D. V was pared by 7 bases and J by 3 bases, with 13 bases between. CDR1 and CDR2 from the germline V gene are LGHDT and YNNKEL (reference sequence). This CDR3 contains 13 residues. The CDR3 DNA reads as TGTGCCAGCACCCCCAGGTTGGGCTACGAGCAGTACTTC. Residues: CASTPRLGYEQYF.

This rearrangement joins TRBV5-1 to TRBJ2-1, with TRBD2 as a possible D gene (6 bases). Trimming pared 4 bases from V and 8 bases from J, leaving 25 bases between. The germline V gene encodes CDR1 SGHRS and CDR2 YFSETQ. The CDR3 sequence is 17 residues long. CDR3 residues: CASSLVTRDSIADEQFF. CDR3 nucleotide sequence: TGCGCCAGCAGCCTGGTAACGAGGGACTCAATCGCCGATGAGCAGTTCTTC.

This clonotype appeared many times. The V call is TRBV7-2, the J call TRBJ2-1, with D perhaps matching TRBD2 (5 bases). CDR1 is SGHTA and CDR2 is FQGNSA in the germline V gene. The CDR3 has 15 amino acids. V lost 3 bases, J lost 6 bases, and 15 bases lay in between. Written as DNA, the CDR3 is TGTGCCAGCAGCTTCGCGGGCCCATTGGCCAATGAGCAGTTCTTC. Protein product: CASSFAGPLANEQFF.

The chain joins TRBV12-3 or TRBV12-4 to TRBJ2-3; tentative D call: TRBD1 (6 bases). V was cut by 4 bases and J by 1 base, with 12 bases left in between. This CDR3 comprises 15 residues. In nucleotides, the CDR3 is TGTGCCAGCAGTTCCCCGCCAGGGGGCACAGATACGCAGTATTTT. It codes for CASSSPPGGTDTQYF.

The chain couples TRBV6-6 to TRBJ2-2, with TRBD2 identical over 9 bases. V gave up 5 bases and J gave up 4 bases; unmatched junction bases: 5. CDR3 length equals 15 residues. From germline, CDR1 is MNHNY and CDR2 SVGAGI (reference sequence). This CDR3 is CASSKREARTGELFF. CDR3 sequence (DNA): TGTGCCAGCAGTAAGCGGGAGGCGCGCACCGGGGAGCTGTTTTTT.